The clone carrying this TCR beta chain was counted many times. Its specificity is unknown. The trim removed 5 bases at V and 3 bases at J, leaving 7 bases unmatched. CDR3 length: 15 amino acids. The germline V gene has CDR1 SGHVS and CDR2 FQNEAQ. This sample stems from a study of metastatic and nonmetastatic thyroid tumors. Before thyroid surgery, none of the patients had received any treatment. Broader study findings: The reported finding was significantly higher TCR beta diversity in malignant thyroid tumors relative to benign nodules, in blood and tumor.

In the original analysis: Building a distant-metastasis classifier for papillary thyroid cancer drew on CDR3 differences across clinicopathological groups. TCRdb re-called the PCR reads with MiXCR. The V and J calls were determined by TCRdb, not by the authors. The sample has more than 70,000 clones; around 7.8% are singletons. The sequencing sample was made of blood. The gene calls are TRBV7-8 and TRBJ1-5; 7 bases match TRBD1. The TCR sequence derives from a female donor with papillary thyroid cancer or a benign thyroid nodule (not recorded which). Some clones in this sample may be carry-over from other donors' samples. CDR3 in amino acids: CASSLRQGDNQPQHF. The DNA for the CDR3 is TGTGCCAGCAGCCTTAGACAGGGAGACAATCAGCCCCAGCATTTT.